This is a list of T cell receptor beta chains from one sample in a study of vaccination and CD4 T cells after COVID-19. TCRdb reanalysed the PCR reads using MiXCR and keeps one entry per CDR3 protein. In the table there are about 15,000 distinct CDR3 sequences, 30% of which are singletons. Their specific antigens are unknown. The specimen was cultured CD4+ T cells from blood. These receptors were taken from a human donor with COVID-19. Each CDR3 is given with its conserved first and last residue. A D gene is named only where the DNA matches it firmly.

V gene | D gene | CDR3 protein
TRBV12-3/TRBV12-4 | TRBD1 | CASSLGQTMNTEAFF
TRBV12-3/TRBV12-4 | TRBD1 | CASSPGRGQPGELFF
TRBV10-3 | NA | CAIRRDGPSYNEQFF
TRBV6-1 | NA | CASSRTAADSSPLHF
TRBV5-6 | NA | CASSRQQRTNSPLHF
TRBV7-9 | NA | CASSYTGTTPEQYF
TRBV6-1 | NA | CASRDRVSGNTIYF
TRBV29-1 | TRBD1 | CSTTGRTNTEAFF
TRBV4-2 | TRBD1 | CASSQDTGGQTTNYGYTF
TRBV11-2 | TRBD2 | CASSLLGGGSDTQYF
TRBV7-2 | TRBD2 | CASSFLAGGGGELFF
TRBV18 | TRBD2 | CASGTPTSGETQYF
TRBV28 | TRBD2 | CASLSGGANTGELFF
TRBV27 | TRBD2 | CASSFFGLAGENTGELFF
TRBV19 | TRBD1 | CASSLRGTGEMNTEAFF
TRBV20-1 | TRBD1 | CSATTGGGNQPQHF
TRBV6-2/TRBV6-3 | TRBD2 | CASSWGLAGALTYEQYF
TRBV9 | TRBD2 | CASSVRSGLAGAPRTDTQYF
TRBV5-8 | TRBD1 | CVSSLGQSSYEQYF
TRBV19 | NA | CASYSLGDGGNVLTF
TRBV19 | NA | CASSIAVVSYNEQFF
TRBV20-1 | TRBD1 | CSAGLTTGGLREQYF